These 9 T cell receptor beta chains were sequenced from one sample in a study of shared T cell receptors in the human thymus. The repertoire was sequenced with immunoSEQ multiplex PCR; TCRdb's copy has only in-frame clones and lacks some. The sample contains roughly 560,000 clones, around 78% of which appear only once. The data were also submitted as part of a second study, on human thymus T cells.

Specimen: thymocytes. The receptors were sampled from a boy younger than two with a congenital heart defect.

This clone was seen more than once but under ten times. The chain has TRBV19 and TRBJ1-2, with D unclear. The V end lost 6 bases, the J end lost 1 base, and 12 bases lay between the germline ends. Germline V CDR1 and CDR2: LNHDA, SQIVND (reference sequence). The CDR3 runs to 14 residues. The CDR3 is CASRCLGDNYGYTF. DNA for the CDR3: TGTGCCAGTAGATGCCTGGGAGATAACTATGGCTACACCTTC.

The chain is built from TRBV19 and TRBJ2-1; possible D gene TRBD2, 6 bases. V shed 2 bases and J shed 0 bases, with 23 bases lying between them. The germline CDR1 and CDR2 sequences are LNHDA and SQIVND (reference sequence). The CDR3 loop spans 20 amino acids. The CDR3 reads CASSIKPWGESKSSYNEQFF. As DNA, the CDR3 is TGTGCCAGTAGTATAAAACCCTGGGGGGAATCGAAGAGCTCCTACAATGAGCAGTTCTTC.

This clone has more than one count but fewer than ten. This chain uses TRBV28 with TRBJ2-1, with TRBD2 matching over 10 bases. The V gene end was trimmed by 2 bases and the J gene end by 7 bases; junction bases not matched to a gene: 14. The CDR3 contains 18 residues. Germline-derived CDR1 and CDR2 are MDHEN and SYDVKM. This chain's CDR3 is CASSLVYRLAGVENEQFF. The CDR3 DNA reads as TGTGCCAGCAGTTTAGTATACCGGCTAGCGGGAGTGGAAAATGAGCAGTTCTTC. The whole variable domain, filled in from reference TRBV28 and TRBJ2-1, reads DVKVTQSSRYLVKRTGEKVFLECVQDMDHENMFWYRQDPGLGLRLIYFSYDVKMKEKGDIPEGYSVSREKKERFSLILESASTNQTSMYLCASSLVYRLAGVENEQFFGPGTRLTVL.

The chain has TRBV27 and TRBJ2-7; TRBD2 might be the D (6 bases). The CDR3 contains 13 residues. Between the trimmed V and J ends, which lost 9 bases and 3 bases, there was a span of 15 bases. CDR1 is MNHEY, CDR2 SMNVEV, per germline (reference sequence). The CDR3 sequence is CASGLGRNYEQYF. Written as DNA, the CDR3 is TGTGCCAGTGGGTTAGGGAGGAACTACGAGCAGTACTTC.

The chain links TRBV9 to TRBJ2-5; 9 nucleotides match TRBD2. Germline V gives CDR1 SGDLS, CDR2 YYNGEE. CDR3 size: 16 residues. J gave up 3 bases and V 0 bases, and 6 bases lay outside the gene matches. This chain's CDR3 is CASSVGAGGKKETQYF. The CDR3 DNA is TGTGCCAGCAGCGTAGGCGCGGGAGGGAAAAAAGAGACCCAGTACTTC.

The genes are TRBV7-2 and TRBJ2-3; 13 bases map to TRBD2. J lost 2 bases, V lost 0 bases, and 5 bases had no gene match. The germline V gene has CDR1 SGHTA and CDR2 FQGNSA. The CDR3 is 18 amino acids. DNA for the CDR3: TGTGCCAGCAGCTTAGCGCTCGGACTAGCGGGGGCCACAGATACGCAGTATTTT. Translation gives CASSLALGLAGATDTQYF.

The V gene is TRBV11-2, the J gene TRBJ2-7; D ambiguous. In germline, CDR1 is SGHAT, CDR2 FQNNGV. The CDR3 contains 14 residues. Trimming cost V 3 bases and J 1 base, with 10 bases left between them. The CDR3 sequence is CASSLSVGSYEQYF. The DNA of the CDR3 is TGTGCCAGCAGCTTGAGTGTCGGGTCCTACGAGCAGTACTTC.

In the case of this clone: An end of the junction differs from the germline gene, which may be a read error. The gene calls are TRBV19 and TRBJ1-4; 7 bases are shared with TRBD1. The germline gives CDR1 LNHDA, CDR2 SQIVND (reference sequence). The CDR3 extends over 17 amino acids. The CDR3 bases are TGTGCCAGTAGTGTAGAAGGGGGCCAGGGGTTTAATGAAAAACTGTTTTTT. Amino acid sequence: CASSVEGGQGFNEKLFF.

This clone was counted a few times. The rearrangement links TRBV6-5 to TRBJ1-4, with 9 bases identical to TRBD1. The CDR3 has 14 residues. V trimming: 5 bases; J trimming: 6 bases; junction bases outside the gene matches: 4. CDR1 and CDR2 from the germline V gene are MNHEY and SVGAGI. The CDR3 bases are TGTGCCAGCAGTGTCCGGGACAGGGATGAAAAACTGTTTTTT. Translating it yields CASSVRDRDEKLFF.